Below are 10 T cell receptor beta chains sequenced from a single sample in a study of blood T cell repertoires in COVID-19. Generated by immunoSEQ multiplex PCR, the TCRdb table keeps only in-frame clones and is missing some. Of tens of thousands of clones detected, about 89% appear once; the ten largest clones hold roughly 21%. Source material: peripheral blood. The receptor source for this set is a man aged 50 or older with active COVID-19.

CDR3 nucleotide sequence: TGTGCCAGCAGGCGTGACAGGCCTCGGGAGCAGTACTTC. Its protein is CASRRDRPREQYF. The chain links TRBV2 to TRBJ2-7; weak D call: TRBD1 (6 bases). Germline CDR1 SNHLY, CDR2 FYNNEI. V was shortened by 6 bases and J by 7 bases, with 16 bases between the two germline ends. The CDR3 spans 13 residues.

The CDR3 bases are TGCGCCAGCGGCCGACAGGAAGAAAAACTGTTTTTT. Its translation: CASGRQEEKLFF. The chain combines TRBV10-1 with TRBJ1-4; TRBD1 is a possible D gene (6 bases). Trimming took off 8 bases at V and 8 bases at J, with 12 bases between the two ends. The V gene's germline CDR1 is WNHNN and CDR2 SYGVQD (reference sequence). CDR3 size: 12 residues.

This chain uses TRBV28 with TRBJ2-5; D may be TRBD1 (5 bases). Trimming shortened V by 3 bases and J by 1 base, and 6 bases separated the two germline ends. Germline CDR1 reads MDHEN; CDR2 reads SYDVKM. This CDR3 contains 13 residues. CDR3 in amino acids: CASSFGAQETQYF. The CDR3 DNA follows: TGTGCCAGCAGTTTTGGGGCCCAAGAGACCCAGTACTTC. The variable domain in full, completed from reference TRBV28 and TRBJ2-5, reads DVKVTQSSRYLVKRTGEKVFLECVQDMDHENMFWYRQDPGLGLRLIYFSYDVKMKEKGDIPEGYSVSREKKERFSLILESASTNQTSMYLCASSFGAQETQYFGPGTRLLVL.

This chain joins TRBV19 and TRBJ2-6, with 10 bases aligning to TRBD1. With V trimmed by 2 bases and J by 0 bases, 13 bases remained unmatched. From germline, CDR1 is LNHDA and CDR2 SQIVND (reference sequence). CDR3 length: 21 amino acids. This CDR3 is CASSIWGGDRGIFSGANVLTF. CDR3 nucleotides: TGTGCCAGTAGTATATGGGGAGGGGACAGGGGAATTTTCTCTGGGGCCAACGTCCTGACTTTC.

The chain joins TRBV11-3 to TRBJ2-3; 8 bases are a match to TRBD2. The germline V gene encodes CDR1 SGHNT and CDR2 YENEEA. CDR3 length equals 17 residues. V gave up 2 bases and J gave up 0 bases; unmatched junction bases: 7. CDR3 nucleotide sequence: TGTGCCAGCAGCTTAATAGGCACTAGCGGAAGCACAGATACGCAGTATTTT. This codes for CASSLIGTSGSTDTQYF.

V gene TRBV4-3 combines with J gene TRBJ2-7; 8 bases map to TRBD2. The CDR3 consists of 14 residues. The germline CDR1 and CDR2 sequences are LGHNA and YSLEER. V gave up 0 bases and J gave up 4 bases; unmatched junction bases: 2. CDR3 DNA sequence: TGCGCCAGCAGCCAAGATCGGGAGGGTTACGAGCAGTACTTC. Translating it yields CASSQDREGYEQYF.

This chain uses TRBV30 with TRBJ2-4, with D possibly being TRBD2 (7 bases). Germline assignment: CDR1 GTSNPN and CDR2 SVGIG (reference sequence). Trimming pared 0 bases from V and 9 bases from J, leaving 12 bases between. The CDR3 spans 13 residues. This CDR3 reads CAWSVGGLSIQYF. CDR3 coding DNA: TGTGCCTGGAGTGTCGGGGGGCTGAGCATTCAGTACTTC.

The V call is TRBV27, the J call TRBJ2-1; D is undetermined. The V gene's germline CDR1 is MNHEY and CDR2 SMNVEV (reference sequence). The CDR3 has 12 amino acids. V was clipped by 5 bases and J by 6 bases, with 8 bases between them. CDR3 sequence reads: CASSPIGNEQFF. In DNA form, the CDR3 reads TGTGCCAGCAGTCCGATCGGCAATGAGCAGTTCTTC.

The CDR3 sequence is CATTRGPSTGELFF. The CDR3 bases are TGTGCCACCACGAGAGGGCCCAGCACCGGGGAGCTGTTTTTT. The chain recombines TRBV6-5 with TRBJ2-2; TRBD2 is a possible D gene (5 bases). This CDR3 has 14 amino acids. V was cut by 10 bases and J by 4 bases, with 16 bases left in between. Per the germline V gene, CDR1 is MNHEY and CDR2 is SVGAGI.

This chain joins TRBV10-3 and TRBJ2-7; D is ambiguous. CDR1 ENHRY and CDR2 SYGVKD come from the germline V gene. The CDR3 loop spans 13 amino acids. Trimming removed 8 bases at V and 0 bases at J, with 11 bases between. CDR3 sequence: CAIRPASSYEQYF. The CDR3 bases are TGTGCCATCCGTCCAGCGAGCTCCTACGAGCAGTACTTC.